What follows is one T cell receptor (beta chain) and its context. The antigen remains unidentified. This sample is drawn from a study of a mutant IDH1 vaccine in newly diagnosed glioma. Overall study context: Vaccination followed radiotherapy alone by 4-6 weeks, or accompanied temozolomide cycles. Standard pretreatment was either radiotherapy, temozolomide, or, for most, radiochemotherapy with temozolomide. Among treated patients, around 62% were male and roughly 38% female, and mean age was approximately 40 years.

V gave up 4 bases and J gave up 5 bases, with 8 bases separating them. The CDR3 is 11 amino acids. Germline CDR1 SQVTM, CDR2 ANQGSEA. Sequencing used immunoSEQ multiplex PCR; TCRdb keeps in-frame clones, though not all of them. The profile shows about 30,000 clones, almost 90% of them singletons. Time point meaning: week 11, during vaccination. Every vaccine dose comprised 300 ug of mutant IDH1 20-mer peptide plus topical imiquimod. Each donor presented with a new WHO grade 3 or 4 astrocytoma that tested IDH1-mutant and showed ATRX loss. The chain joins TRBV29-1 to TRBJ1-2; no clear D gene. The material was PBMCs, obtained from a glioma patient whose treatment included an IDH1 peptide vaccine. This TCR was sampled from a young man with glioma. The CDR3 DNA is TGCAGCGTTGGTACAGTGTATGGCTACACCTTC. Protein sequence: CSVGTVYGYTF. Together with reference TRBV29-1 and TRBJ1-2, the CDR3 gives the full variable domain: SAVISQKPSRDICQRGTSLTIQCQVDSQVTMMFWYRQQPGQSLTLIATANQGSEATYESGFVIDKFPISRPNLTFSTLTVSNMSPEDSSIYLCSVGTVYGYTFGSGTRLTVV.